This TCR beta chain was identified in a study of blood T cell repertoires in COVID-19. As for the study in general: The United States, Italy and Spain provided the acute and convalescent COVID-19 samples.

Participants came from some 23 US areas, aged about 18 to 95 years. In Cohort 3, a recovered donor had either two negative PCRs, clearance, or symptom resolution. In the original analysis: Amplification with reference gene primers provided the estimates of nucleated cell counts. TCRdb's copy holds only in-frame clones and misses some; the assay was immunoSEQ multiplex PCR. From that table come the V and J calls and clone size; the DNA was used to work out D and trimming. The table shows over 150,000 clones, with about 80% occurring only once. Sequencing was performed on PBMCs or T cells enriched from blood (not recorded which). This sequence originates from a woman aged 60-75 years who had recovered from COVID-19.

The chain's CDR3 is CASSVSGGAYNEQFF. CDR3 sequence (DNA): TGTGCCAGCAGCGTTAGCGGGGGGGCTTACAATGAGCAGTTCTTC. The chain joins TRBV5-4 to TRBJ2-1; 11 bases are shared with TRBD2. This CDR3 region has 15 residues. The germline V gene encodes CDR1 SGHNT and CDR2 YYREEE (reference sequence). Germline trimming cut 4 bases from V and 4 bases from J; bases unmatched to any gene: 4.